This T cell receptor beta chain was observed in a study of persistence of HIV-infected CD4 T cells. Regarding the study as a whole: TCR oligoclonality correlated with proviral oligoclonality in the same sorted populations. Degenerate expanded CDR3beta sequences were enriched among CMV- and Gag-responding cells.

The immunoSEQ assay was version 4, run in survey mode. Libraries were prepared by immunoSEQ multiplex PCR; TCRdb keeps only in-frame clonotypes and omits some of them. The sample includes 30,000 to 40,000 clones, roughly 82% of them seen just once. Notes on this clone: Its target is not known.

The stimulus was an HIV-1 Gag 15-mer peptide pool, 0.9 to 1 ug/peptide/mL. Memory cells lacking CD40L and CD69 with high CD45RO were sorted. CDR3 size: 13 residues. Trimming left V 6 bases short and J 7 bases short, with 15 bases between. Germline V lookup: CDR1 LNHDA, CDR2 SQIVND (reference sequence). The input for sequencing was CD4+ T cells sorted from PBMCs after approximately 19-hour stimulation, taken from a patient who received antiretroviral therapy. The TCR comes from an adult woman with HIV who was CMV-seropositive. The V gene is TRBV19, the J gene TRBJ1-1; no clear D gene. Written as DNA, the CDR3 is TGTGCCAGTAGCCCATCGGACCGTCTTGAAGCTTTCTTT. It specifies CASSPSDRLEAFF.